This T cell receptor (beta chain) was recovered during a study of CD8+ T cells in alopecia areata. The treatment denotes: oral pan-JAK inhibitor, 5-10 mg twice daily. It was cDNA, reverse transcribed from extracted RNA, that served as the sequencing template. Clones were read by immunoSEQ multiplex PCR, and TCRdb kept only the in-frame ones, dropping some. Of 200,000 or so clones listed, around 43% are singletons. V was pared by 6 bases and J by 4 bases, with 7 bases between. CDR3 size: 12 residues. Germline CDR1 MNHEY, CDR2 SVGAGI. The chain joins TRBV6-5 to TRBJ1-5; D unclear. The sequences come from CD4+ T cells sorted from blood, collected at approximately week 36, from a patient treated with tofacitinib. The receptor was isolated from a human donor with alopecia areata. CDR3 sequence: CASRNFNQPQHF. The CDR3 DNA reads TGTGCCAGCAGGAACTTTAATCAGCCCCAGCATTTT.